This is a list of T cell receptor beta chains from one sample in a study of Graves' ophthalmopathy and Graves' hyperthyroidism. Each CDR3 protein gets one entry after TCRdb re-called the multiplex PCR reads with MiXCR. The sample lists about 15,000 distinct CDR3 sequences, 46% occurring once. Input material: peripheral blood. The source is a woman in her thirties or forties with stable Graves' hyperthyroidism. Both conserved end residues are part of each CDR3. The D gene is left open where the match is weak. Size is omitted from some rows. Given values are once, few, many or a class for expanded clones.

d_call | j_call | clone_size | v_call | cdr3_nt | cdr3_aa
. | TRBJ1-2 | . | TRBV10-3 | TGTGCCATCAGTGGACCCCCAAGAAACTATGGCTACACCTTC | CAISGPPRNYGYTF
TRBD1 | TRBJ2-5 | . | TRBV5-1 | TGCTCCAGCAGCGGACAGGGAGACGGGACCCAGTACTTC | CSSSGQGDGTQYF
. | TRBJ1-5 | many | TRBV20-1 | TGCAGTGCTAGAGCCGGGGGGGCGGGCAATCAGCCCCAGCATTTT | CSARAGGAGNQPQHF
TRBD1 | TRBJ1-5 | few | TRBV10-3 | TGTGCCAGCAGTTACCGAGCGGGACAGGCCAATCAGCCCCAGCATTTT | CASSYRAGQANQPQHF
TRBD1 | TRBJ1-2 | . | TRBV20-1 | TGCAGTGCTAGGGGACAGTTCTATGGCTACACCTTC | CSARGQFYGYTF
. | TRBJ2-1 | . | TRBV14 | TGTGCCAGCAGCCAATTCAATGAGCAGTTCTTC | CASSQFNEQFF
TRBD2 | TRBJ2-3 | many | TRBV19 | TGTGCCAGTAGTATCTCGGGAGCGGGGGGCACAGATACGCAGTATTTT | CASSISGAGGTDTQYF
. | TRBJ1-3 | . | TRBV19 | TGTGCCAGTAAGCTAGGGGGTCCCTCTGGAAACACCATATATTTC | CASKLGGPSGNTIYF
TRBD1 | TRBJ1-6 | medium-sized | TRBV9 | TGTGCCAGCAGCACTGGACAGGGGGATTCACCCCTCCACTTT | CASSTGQGDSPLHF
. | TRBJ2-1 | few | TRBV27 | TGTGCCAGCAGTTTATCTACTAGCTGGTACAATGAGCAGTTCTTC | CASSLSTSWYNEQFF
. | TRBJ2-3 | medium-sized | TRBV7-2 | TGTGCCAGCAGCTTAAACGGACTTGGGGATACGCAGTATTTT | CASSLNGLGDTQYF
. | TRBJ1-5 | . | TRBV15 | TGTGCCACCAAAGCCGCGAGTTACATGGACAATCAGCCCCAGCATTTT | CATKAASYMDNQPQHF
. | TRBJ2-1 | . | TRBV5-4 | TGTGCCAGCAGCGCACCCCGGGACCACAATGAGCAGTTCTTC | CASSAPRDHNEQFF
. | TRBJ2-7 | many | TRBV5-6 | TGTGCCAGCAGCAAACGGTCCAGGGGATACTACGAGCAGTACTTC | CASSKRSRGYYEQYF
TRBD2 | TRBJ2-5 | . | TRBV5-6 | TGTGCCAGCAGCTTGGTGCTAGCGGGTTACCAAGAGACCCAGTACTTC | CASSLVLAGYQETQYF
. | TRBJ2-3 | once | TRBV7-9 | TGTGCCAGCAGCTTAGGCCAGCGCACAGATACGCAGTATTTT | CASSLGQRTDTQYF
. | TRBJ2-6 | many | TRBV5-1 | TGCGCCAGCAGCCCGGACAGCTCTGGGGCCAACGTCCTGACTTTC | CASSPDSSGANVLTF
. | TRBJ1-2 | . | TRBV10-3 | TGTGCCATCAGGGGGGGGGAGGACGGCTACACCTTC | CAIRGGEDGYTF
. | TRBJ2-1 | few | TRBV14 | TGTGCCAGCAGGCGCTATGGACAGAGCAATGAGCAGTTCTTC | CASRRYGQSNEQFF
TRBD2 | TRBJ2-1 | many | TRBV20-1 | TGCAGTGCTACGGGGACTAGCGTAATCAATGAGCAGTTCTTC | CSATGTSVINEQFF
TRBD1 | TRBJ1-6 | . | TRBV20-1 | TGCAGTGCTCGAAGGACAGGGGGAAATTCACCCCTCCACTTT | CSARRTGGNSPLHF
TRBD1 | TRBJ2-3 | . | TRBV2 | TGTGCCAGCTATTCCGGGACAGGGGGCTCAGATACGCAGTATTTT | CASYSGTGGSDTQYF
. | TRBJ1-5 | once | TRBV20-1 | TGCAGTGCTAGTGAACCCCAAGAAGGGCAGCCCCAGCATTTT | CSASEPQEGQPQHF
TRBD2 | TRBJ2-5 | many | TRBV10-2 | TGCGCCAGCAGTGAGTTCCTAGCGGGGGGGCCCGTAGAGACCCAGTACTTC | CASSEFLAGGPVETQYF
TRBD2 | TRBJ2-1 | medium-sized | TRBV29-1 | TGCAGCGTTGAAGACGACGGGAGGAAGTCCTACAATGAGCAGTTCTTC | CSVEDDGRKSYNEQFF